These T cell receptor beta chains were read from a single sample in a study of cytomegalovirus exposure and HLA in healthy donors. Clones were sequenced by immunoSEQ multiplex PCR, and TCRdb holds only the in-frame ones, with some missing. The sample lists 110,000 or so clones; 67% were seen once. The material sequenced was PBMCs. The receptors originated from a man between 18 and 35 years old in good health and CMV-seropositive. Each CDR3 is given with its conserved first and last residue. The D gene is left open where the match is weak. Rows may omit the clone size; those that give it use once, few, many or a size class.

cdr3_nt: TGTGCCAGCAGCGTAGGTTGGGACAGGGGCGAAAAACTGTTTTTT
cdr3_aa: CASSVGWDRGEKLFF
v_call: TRBV9
j_call: TRBJ1-4
clone_size: .
d_call: TRBD1

cdr3_nt: TGTGCCAGCAGCTTCCTATCTAGCGGGGGGGTCCGTCAAGAGACCCAGTACTTC
cdr3_aa: CASSFLSSGGVRQETQYF
v_call: TRBV7-9
j_call: TRBJ2-5
clone_size: .
d_call: TRBD2

cdr3_nt: TGCGCCAGCAGCTCCCGACTAGCGGGAGGCTACAATGAGCAGTTCTTC
cdr3_aa: CASSSRLAGGYNEQFF
v_call: TRBV5-1
j_call: TRBJ2-1
clone_size: .
d_call: TRBD2

cdr3_nt: TGTGCCAGCACCACACCAGGGGGAAACACCATATATTTT
cdr3_aa: CASTTPGGNTIYF
v_call: TRBV6-1
j_call: TRBJ1-3
clone_size: .
d_call: .

cdr3_nt: TGTGCCAGTAGTATAGTATACCTGGGCAGGTCCTACGAGCAGTACTTC
cdr3_aa: CASSIVYLGRSYEQYF
v_call: TRBV19
j_call: TRBJ2-7
clone_size: .
d_call: .

cdr3_nt: TGTGCCAGTAGTATCCTAGCGGGGGGAACAGATACGCAGTATTTT
cdr3_aa: CASSILAGGTDTQYF
v_call: TRBV19
j_call: TRBJ2-3
clone_size: .
d_call: TRBD2

cdr3_nt: TGTGCCGCGGCCCCGGGGGTCAATTCACCCCTCCACTTT
cdr3_aa: CAAAPGVNSPLHF
v_call: TRBV30
j_call: TRBJ1-6
clone_size: .
d_call: .

cdr3_nt: TGTGCCAGCAGTTTCTCAGCGGGGGGGCTATTCAATGAGCAGTTCTTC
cdr3_aa: CASSFSAGGLFNEQFF
v_call: TRBV28
j_call: TRBJ2-1
clone_size: few
d_call: TRBD2

cdr3_nt: TGTGCCAGCGCTCGGGGAGGATACAATGAGCAGTTCTTC
cdr3_aa: CASARGGYNEQFF
v_call: TRBV2
j_call: TRBJ2-1
clone_size: .
d_call: .

cdr3_nt: TGTGCCAGCAGTGACGAAGCGGGGGGGTACAATGAGCAGTTCTTC
cdr3_aa: CASSDEAGGYNEQFF
v_call: TRBV6-4
j_call: TRBJ2-1
clone_size: medium-sized
d_call: TRBD2

cdr3_nt: TGTGCCAGTAGTATGAGCGGGGGTGCGTTTGATACGCAGTATTTT
cdr3_aa: CASSMSGGAFDTQYF
v_call: TRBV19
j_call: TRBJ2-3
clone_size: .
d_call: TRBD2

cdr3_nt: TGTGCCAGCAGTGATCCGGACAGGGGAAATCAGCCCCAGCATTTT
cdr3_aa: CASSDPDRGNQPQHF
v_call: TRBV6-1
j_call: TRBJ1-5
clone_size: .
d_call: TRBD1

cdr3_nt: TGTGCCAGCAGCCCGGGCGGGGCTTGGAATGGCTACACCTTC
cdr3_aa: CASSPGGAWNGYTF
v_call: TRBV7-9
j_call: TRBJ1-2
clone_size: few
d_call: .

cdr3_nt: TGTGCCAGCAGCCCCACTACAGGGGCGGATCAGCCCCAGCATTTT
cdr3_aa: CASSPTTGADQPQHF
v_call: TRBV11-2
j_call: TRBJ1-5
clone_size: once
d_call: TRBD1

cdr3_nt: TGCGCCAGCAGCTTTGGACTAGCCCACGAGCAGTACTTC
cdr3_aa: CASSFGLAHEQYF
v_call: TRBV5-1
j_call: TRBJ2-7
clone_size: once
d_call: TRBD2

cdr3_nt: TGTGCCAGCAGTGAGCCGGGACACCATTACAATGAGCAGTTCTTC
cdr3_aa: CASSEPGHHYNEQFF
v_call: TRBV6-1
j_call: TRBJ2-1
clone_size: .
d_call: .

cdr3_nt: TGTGCCAGCAGCTTGGGACAGGGGACAGTTCTTTCACCCCTCCACTTT
cdr3_aa: CASSLGQGTVLSPLHF
v_call: TRBV5-4
j_call: TRBJ1-6
clone_size: .
d_call: TRBD1

cdr3_nt: TGTGCCAGCAGCTTGGTAGGGGGGGACGAAAAACTGTTTTTT
cdr3_aa: CASSLVGGDEKLFF
v_call: TRBV5-6
j_call: TRBJ1-4
clone_size: few
d_call: .

cdr3_nt: TGTGCCAGCAGCTTTACTAGCGGGGGAGAGACCCAGTACTTC
cdr3_aa: CASSFTSGGETQYF
v_call: TRBV11-2
j_call: TRBJ2-5
clone_size: .
d_call: TRBD2

cdr3_nt: TGTGCCAGCAGCGTCGACAGGAATCAGCCCCAGCATTTT
cdr3_aa: CASSVDRNQPQHF
v_call: TRBV7-2
j_call: TRBJ1-5
clone_size: few
d_call: .

cdr3_nt: TGCGCCAGCAGCATCCGGGACTTAGCAACTAATGAAAAACTGTTTTTT
cdr3_aa: CASSIRDLATNEKLFF
v_call: TRBV5-1
j_call: TRBJ1-4
clone_size: .
d_call: .

cdr3_nt: TGTGCCAGCAGCGTAGGAGGACAGGGGGCCAGAACGCAGTATTTT
cdr3_aa: CASSVGGQGARTQYF
v_call: TRBV9
j_call: TRBJ2-3
clone_size: .
d_call: TRBD1

cdr3_nt: TGTGCCACCAGCAGAGATCCCGGCGGGAACACTGAAGCTTTCTTT
cdr3_aa: CATSRDPGGNTEAFF
v_call: TRBV15
j_call: TRBJ1-1
clone_size: .
d_call: .

cdr3_nt: TGCGCCAGCAGCTTGGCCAGCGGGGGCAATGAGCAGTTCTTC
cdr3_aa: CASSLASGGNEQFF
v_call: TRBV5-1
j_call: TRBJ2-1
clone_size: .
d_call: TRBD2

cdr3_nt: TGTGCCAGCAGTTCGTCTAGGGGTTTTGGGGATGAGCAGTTCTTC
cdr3_aa: CASSSSRGFGDEQFF
v_call: TRBV6-5
j_call: TRBJ2-1
clone_size: .
d_call: .